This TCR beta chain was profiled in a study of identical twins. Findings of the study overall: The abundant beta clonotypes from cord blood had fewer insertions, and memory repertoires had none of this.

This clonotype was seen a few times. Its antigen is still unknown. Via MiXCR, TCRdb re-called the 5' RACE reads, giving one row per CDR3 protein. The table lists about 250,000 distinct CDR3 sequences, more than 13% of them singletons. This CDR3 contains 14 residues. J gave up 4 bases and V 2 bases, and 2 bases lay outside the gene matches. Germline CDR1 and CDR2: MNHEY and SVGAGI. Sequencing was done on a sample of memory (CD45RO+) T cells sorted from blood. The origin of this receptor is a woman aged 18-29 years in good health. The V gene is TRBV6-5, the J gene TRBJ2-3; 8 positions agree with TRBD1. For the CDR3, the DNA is TGTGCCAGCAGTTACGGACAGGGACCAGATACGCAGTATTTT. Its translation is CASSYGQGPDTQYF.